The clone carrying this T cell receptor beta chain was recorded a few times. Via MiXCR, TCRdb re-called the PCR reads. The sample holds several thousand clones, 25% to 30% seen once. The record originates from a study of metastatic and nonmetastatic thyroid tumors. Study-wide context: The authors compared repertoires across blood and tumor or nodule tissue from malignant and benign thyroid patients.

Patients had received no treatment of any kind before thyroid surgery. The V end was cut by 6 bases, the J end by 1 base, with 9 bases between. CDR3 length: 14 amino acids. The germline CDR1 and CDR2 sequences are SGHDN and FVKESK. The source is a male donor with papillary thyroid cancer or a benign thyroid nodule (not recorded which). Some clones in this sample may be carry-over from other donors' samples. The chain is built from TRBV14 and TRBJ2-2; D remains ambiguous. The sample taken for sequencing was tumor tissue. The CDR3 coding sequence is TGTGCCAGCAGAGAAGAAATGAACACCGGGGAGCTGTTTTTT. This sequence encodes CASREEMNTGELFF.